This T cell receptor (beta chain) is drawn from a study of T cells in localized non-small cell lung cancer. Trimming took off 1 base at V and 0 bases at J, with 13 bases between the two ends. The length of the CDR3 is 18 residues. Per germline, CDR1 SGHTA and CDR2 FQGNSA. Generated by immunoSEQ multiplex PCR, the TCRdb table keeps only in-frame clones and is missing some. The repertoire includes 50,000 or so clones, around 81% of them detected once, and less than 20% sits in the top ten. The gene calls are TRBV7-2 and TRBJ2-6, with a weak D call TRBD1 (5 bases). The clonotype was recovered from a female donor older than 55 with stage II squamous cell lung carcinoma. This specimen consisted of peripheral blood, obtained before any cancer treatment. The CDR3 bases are TGTGCCAGCAGCTTAGGGGCAGGGATGAACTCTGGGGCCAACGTCCTGACTTTC. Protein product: CASSLGAGMNSGANVLTF.